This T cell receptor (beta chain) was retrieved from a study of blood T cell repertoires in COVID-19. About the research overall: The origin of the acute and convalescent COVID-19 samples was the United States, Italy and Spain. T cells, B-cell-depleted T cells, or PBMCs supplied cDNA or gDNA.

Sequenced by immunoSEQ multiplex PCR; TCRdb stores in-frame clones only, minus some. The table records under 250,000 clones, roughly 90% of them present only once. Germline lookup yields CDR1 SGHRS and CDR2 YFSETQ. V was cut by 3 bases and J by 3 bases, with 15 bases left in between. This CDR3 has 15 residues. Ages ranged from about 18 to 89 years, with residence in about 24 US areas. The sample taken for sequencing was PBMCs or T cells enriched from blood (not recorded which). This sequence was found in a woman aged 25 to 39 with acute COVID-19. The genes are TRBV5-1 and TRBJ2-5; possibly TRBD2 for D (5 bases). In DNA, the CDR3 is TGCGCCAGCAGCTGGTCGGGATTCTCAGAAGAGACCCAGTACTTC. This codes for CASSWSGFSEETQYF.